The clone carrying this T cell receptor beta chain has only one observation. Its specificity is not known. The CDR3 has 12 residues. V was trimmed by 5 bases and J by 3 bases, leaving 8 bases between them. Germline CDR1 and CDR2: MDHEN and SYDVKM. These data originate in a study of shared clonotypes between healthy human individuals. Study-level background: The people who gave samples were a couple of women and three men aged 18 to 49.

Findings and caveats of the study: Sample collection involved blood only; tissue repertoires are likely different. Clonotypes that were shared across a few donors made up 4.5% to 5% of naive CD4 clonotypes.

Some clones are missing from TCRdb's copy, which holds only in-frame ones; the method was immunoSEQ multiplex PCR. The sample records some 500,000 clones, 95% to 97% being singletons. A CD45RA+ naive subset and a CD45RA-negative memory subset were split from CD4+ cells. The sequence derives from a woman aged 25 to 39 in good health. V and J are TRBV28 and TRBJ2-7; D call uncertain. Specimen: naive CD4+ T cells sorted from blood. Subset of the sample: CD45RA+ positively selected. CDR3 sequence (DNA): TGTGCCAGCAGTAAGGACGGCTACGAGCAGTACTTC. It codes for CASSKDGYEQYF.